These 20 T cell receptor beta chains were sequenced from one sample in a study of T cell responses to AZD1222 COVID-19 vaccine. TCRdb's table, derived via immunoSEQ multiplex PCR, lists solely in-frame clones and lacks some. This sample has 200,000 or so clones, with 87% found just once. Material: peripheral blood, obtained on day 0 of MenACWY control vaccination. The receptors stem from an adult in good health.

The chain carries TRBV5-1 and TRBJ2-3; the D gene is possibly TRBD2 (7 bases). This CDR3 region has 14 residues. The germline V and J ends were trimmed by 5 bases and 4 bases, with 14 bases remaining between them. Germline values: CDR1 SGHRS, CDR2 YFSETQ. The CDR3 loop is CASSFGGLPDTQYF. The CDR3 nucleotides read TGCGCCAGCAGTTTCGGGGGGCTACCAGATACGCAGTATTTT.

The chain recombines TRBV4-2 with TRBJ2-7; D is unresolved. Germline CDR1 is LGHNA and CDR2 is YNFKEQ. V lost 1 base, J lost 0 bases, and 13 bases lay in between. CDR3 length: 16 residues. CDR3 bases: TGTGCCAGCAGCCAAGTATGGACCGAAAGCTCCTACGAGCAGTACTTC. Amino acids: CASSQVWTESSYEQYF.

This clone was picked up one time. The genes are TRBV6-4 and TRBJ2-3; 7 bases map to TRBD2. The CDR3 totals 14 residues. J was trimmed by 0 bases and V by 5 bases; bases with no gene match: 2. Per the germline V gene, CDR1 is MRHNA and CDR2 is SNTAGT. The CDR3 region is CASSFSGSTDTQYF. CDR3 DNA: TGTGCCAGCAGTTTTAGCGGGAGCACAGATACGCAGTATTTT.

The chain is built from TRBV30 and TRBJ2-3; the D call may be TRBD1 or TRBD2 (5 bases each). The V gene's germline CDR1 is GTSNPN and CDR2 SVGIG (reference sequence). CDR3 length: 10 amino acids. The V end was cut by 8 bases, the J end by 6 bases, with 9 bases between. CDR3: CAGGRDTQYF. The CDR3 nucleotides are TGTGCCGGGGGAAGGGATACGCAGTATTTT.

The chain joins TRBV28 to TRBJ2-3; D is uncertain. This CDR3 has 13 residues. Per the germline V gene, CDR1 is MDHEN and CDR2 is SYDVKM. V dropped 2 bases and J dropped 5 bases, with 8 bases sitting between them. CDR3 sequence: CASSLNVGDTQYF. CDR3 nucleotides: TGTGCCAGCAGTTTAAATGTCGGAGATACGCAGTATTTT.

This chain links TRBV19 with TRBJ1-2; no clear D. The germline gives CDR1 LNHDA, CDR2 SQIVND (reference sequence). This CDR3 region has 13 residues. Deletions cut 5 bases from V and 1 base from J, with 8 bases between. The chain's CDR3 is CASSLSRNYGYTF. In DNA, the CDR3 is TGTGCCAGTAGTCTCAGCCGTAACTATGGCTACACCTTC. The whole variable domain, remainder taken from reference TRBV19 and TRBJ1-2, is DGGITQSPKYLFRKEGQNVTLSCEQNLNHDAMYWYRQDPGQGLRLIYYSQIVNDFQKGDIAEGYSVSREKKESFPLTVTSAQKNPTAFYLCASSLSRNYGYTFGSGTRLTVV.

The chain uses TRBV3-1 (or the pseudogene TRBV3-2) and TRBJ2-1; 7 bases agree with TRBD2. The ends lost 3 bases at V and 0 bases at J; junction bases unmatched: 5. The CDR3 is 16 amino acids. CDR1 LGHDT and CDR2 YNNKEL come from the germline V gene (reference sequence). The CDR3 DNA sequence: TGTGCCAGCAGCCACGGGAGGAGTAGCTCCTACAATGAGCAGTTCTTC. It specifies CASSHGRSSSYNEQFF.

This sequence joins TRBV6-5 and TRBJ1-5, with D tentatively TRBD1 (5 bases). The CDR3 totals 13 residues. Germline CDR1 is MNHEY and CDR2 is SVGAGI. Trimming removed 4 bases from V and 4 bases from J, with 8 bases in between. DNA for the CDR3: TGTGCCAGCAGTTTTCGGGGGAATCAGCCCCAGCATTTT. Its translation: CASSFRGNQPQHF.

This chain uses TRBV28 with TRBJ1-5, with D possibly TRBD1 on 6 matching bases. This CDR3 has 15 amino acids. Trimming removed 5 bases from V and 1 base from J, with 12 bases in between. Germline V gene sequence: CDR1 MDHEN, CDR2 SYDVKM. The CDR3 loop is CASSPSTGSNQPQHF. The CDR3 region has the DNA TGTGCCAGCAGTCCCTCCACAGGGAGCAATCAGCCCCAGCATTTT.

This chain uses TRBV9 with TRBJ2-7, with 8 bases matching TRBD2. The germline CDR1 and CDR2 sequences are SGDLS and YYNGEE. The trim removed 4 bases at V and 3 bases at J, leaving 3 bases unmatched. The CDR3 extends over 13 amino acids. The CDR3 DNA sequence: TGTGCCAGCAGCCCTAGCGGGCTCTACGAGCAGTACTTC. It specifies CASSPSGLYEQYF.

The chain carries TRBV19 and TRBJ1-2, with 7 bases fitting TRBD1. Per germline, CDR1 LNHDA and CDR2 SQIVND (reference sequence). J gave up 8 bases and V 9 bases, and 12 bases lay outside the gene matches. CDR3 size: 13 residues. CDR3 DNA: TGTGCCAGCGGTCAGACAGGGCCAGGGGGCTACACCTTC. This codes for CASGQTGPGGYTF.

This chain links TRBV9 with TRBJ2-3; TRBD1 matches 7 bases. The junction had 3 bases not matched to a gene; V was cut back by 4 bases and J by 1 base. The CDR3 is 14 residues long. CDR1 and CDR2 from the germline V gene are SGDLS and YYNGEE. As DNA, the CDR3 is TGTGCCAGCAGCATTGGACAGGGCACAGATACGCAGTATTTT. Amino acids: CASSIGQGTDTQYF.

V usage is TRBV19 and J usage is TRBJ1-5; D possibly corresponds to TRBD1 (5 bases). The CDR3 runs to 17 residues. V was cut by 9 bases and J by 0 bases, with 21 bases left in between. CDR1 and CDR2 (germline): LNHDA, SQIVND (reference sequence). The chain's CDR3 is CASSNGDSLYSNQPQHF. CDR3 nucleotide sequence: TGTGCCAGCTCAAATGGAGACAGTCTATATAGCAATCAGCCCCAGCATTTT.

The rearrangement joins TRBV5-6 to TRBJ1-1; 7 bases fit TRBD1. The CDR3 is 11 amino acids. After removal of 0 bases from V and 11 bases from J, the junction contained 1 base not matched to a gene. Germline-derived CDR1 and CDR2 are SGHDT and YYEEEE. The CDR3 reads CASSLGRGAFF. As DNA, the CDR3 is TGTGCCAGCAGCTTGGGCAGGGGGGCTTTCTTT.

The V call is TRBV2, the J call TRBJ1-1, with 7 bases lining up with TRBD1. CDR1 is SNHLY, CDR2 FYNNEI, per germline. This CDR3 comprises 15 residues. V lost 5 bases to trimming and J lost 2 bases; unmatched junction nucleotides: 8. The CDR3: CASSNDRVANTEAFF. In DNA, the CDR3 is TGTGCCAGCAGTAATGACAGGGTTGCAAACACTGAAGCTTTCTTT.

The chain couples TRBV7-3 to TRBJ2-7; 7 bases are shared with TRBD2. The CDR3 length is 13 residues. The V gene's germline CDR1 is SGHTA and CDR2 FQGTGA. The trim removed 4 bases at V and 6 bases at J, leaving 6 bases unmatched. CDR3 sequence (DNA): TGTGCCAGCAGCTCGCCCAGGGAGGGCGAGCAGTACTTC. This encodes CASSSPREGEQYF.

The CDR3 DNA follows: TGTGCCAGCAGTCGTCCCTCAGCAGTAGCGGGAAGATACAATGAGCAGTTCTTC. It is translated as CASSRPSAVAGRYNEQFF. The V gene is TRBV6-6, the J gene TRBJ2-1; 8 bases fit TRBD2. Germline CDR1 is MNHNY and CDR2 is SVGAGI (reference sequence). V lost 5 bases and J lost 4; bases outside the gene matches: 16. The CDR3 sequence is 18 residues long.

This sequence joins TRBV6-6 and TRBJ2-1; 7 nucleotides match TRBD1. This CDR3 contains 15 residues. Germline assignment: CDR1 MNHNY and CDR2 SVGAGI (reference sequence). V was clipped by 8 bases and J by 0 bases; unmatched bases: 7. CDR3 region: CASRSRDSSYNEQFF. CDR3 sequence (DNA): TGTGCCAGCCGCTCCCGGGACAGCTCCTACAATGAGCAGTTCTTC.

This chain links TRBV9 with TRBJ2-7, with 8 bases fitting TRBD2. The CDR3 sequence is 14 residues long. The J segment lost 7 bases and the V segment lost 7 bases, leaving 13 bases of the junction unmatched. Germline V lookup: CDR1 SGDLS, CDR2 YYNGEE. The CDR3 DNA is TGTGCCAGCGGACCCGGGACTAGTGTAAGTGAGCAGTACTTC. It codes for CASGPGTSVSEQYF.

The chain uses TRBV11-3 and TRBJ2-5, with D possibly TRBD2 on 6 matching bases. V lost 3 bases and J lost 3, with 8 bases in between. This CDR3 region has 13 residues. Germline loops: CDR1 SGHNT, CDR2 YENEEA. The DNA for the CDR3 is TGTGCCAGCAGCTTTTCGGGGGAAGAGACCCAGTACTTC. It is translated as CASSFSGEETQYF.